The clone carrying this TCR beta chain was seen only once. Its antigen remains unknown. Method: immunoSEQ multiplex PCR; TCRdb's copy keeps in-frame clones and lacks some. The sample gives roughly 7,000 clones, 78% of which show up once; roughly 8.1% is in the top ten. Stated time point: newly diagnosed, previously untreated cHL patient sample. These data belong to a study of PD-1 blockade in classical Hodgkin lymphoma. Study-wide results and caveats: The authors have not defined what causes the repertoire differences, possibly disease activity or prior therapy.

From germline, CDR1 is SGHNT and CDR2 YYREEE (reference sequence). V dropped 1 base and J dropped 3; count of bases not matched to a gene: 8. This CDR3 contains 16 residues. This receptor was obtained from a human donor with classical Hodgkin lymphoma. Sequencing used peripheral blood mononuclear cells (PBMCs). The chain has TRBV5-4 and TRBJ2-3; 7 nucleotides agree with TRBD2. The CDR3 sequence is CASSLKAGLLTDTQYF. Here the CDR3 DNA reads TGTGCCAGCAGCTTGAAAGCGGGGTTACTTACAGATACGCAGTATTTT. The whole variable domain, filled in from reference TRBV5-4 and TRBJ2-3, reads ETGVTQSPTHLIKTRGQQVTLRCSSQSGHNTVSWYQQALGQGPQFIFQYYREEENGRGNFPPRFSGLQFPNYSSELNVNALELDDSALYLCASSLKAGLLTDTQYFGPGTRLTVL.